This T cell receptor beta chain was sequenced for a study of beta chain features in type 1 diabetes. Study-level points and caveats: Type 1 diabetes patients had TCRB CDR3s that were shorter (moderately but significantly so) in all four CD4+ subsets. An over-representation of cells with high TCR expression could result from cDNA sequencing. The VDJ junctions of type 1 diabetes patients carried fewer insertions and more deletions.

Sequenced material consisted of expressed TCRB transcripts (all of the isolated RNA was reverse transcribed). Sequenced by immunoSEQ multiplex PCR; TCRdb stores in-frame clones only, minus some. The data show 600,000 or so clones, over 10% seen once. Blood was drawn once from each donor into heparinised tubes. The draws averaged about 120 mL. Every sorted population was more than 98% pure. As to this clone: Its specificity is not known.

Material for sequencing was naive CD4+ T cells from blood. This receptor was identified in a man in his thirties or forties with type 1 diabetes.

CDR3 DNA sequence: TGTGCCTGGATGATCGGAGGGGATAATTCACCCCTCCACTTT. It is translated as CAWMIGGDNSPLHF. V gene TRBV30 combines with J gene TRBJ1-6, with D maybe TRBD1 (5 bases). Trimming took 4 bases from V and 5 from J, leaving 12 bases between them. The germline gives CDR1 GTSNPN, CDR2 SVGIG (reference sequence). The CDR3 runs to 14 residues.